A single sample gave rise to the 11 T cell receptor beta chains below, sequenced in a study of lymphopenia after photon versus proton radiotherapy. The method was immunoSEQ multiplex PCR; TCRdb's version includes in-frame clones alone and lacks a portion of them. This sample has under 80,000 clones, with approximately 84% found just once. Sample: peripheral blood, taken from a patient treated with photon-based radiotherapy. The receptors derive from a man in his forties with gastric cancer.

This rearrangement joins TRBV2 to TRBJ1-2; 7 positions match TRBD1. The germline V gene encodes CDR1 SNHLY and CDR2 FYNNEI. Trimming cost V 4 bases and J 4 bases; bases outside gene matches: 3. The length of the CDR3 is 13 residues. CDR3 loop: CASSGQGVYGYTF. CDR3 DNA: TGTGCCAGCAGTGGACAGGGCGTCTATGGCTACACCTTC.

The chain has TRBV4-1 and TRBJ1-5; 8 bases map to TRBD1. CDR3 length equals 16 residues. V trimming: 2 bases; J trimming: 5 bases; junction bases outside the gene matches: 8. Germline V gene sequence: CDR1 MGHRA, CDR2 YSYEKL. CDR3 bases: TGCGCCAGCAGCCAACTAACAGGGGGAGTGGATCAGCCCCAGCATTTT. It codes for CASSQLTGGVDQPQHF.

The chain recombines TRBV4-3 with TRBJ2-5; D is undetermined. V lost 4 bases to trimming and J lost 4 bases, with 10 bases between them. The CDR3 runs 13 residues. Germline CDR1 is LGHNA and CDR2 is YSLEER. The CDR3 region is CASSPTPRETQYF. In DNA form, the CDR3 reads TGCGCCAGCAGCCCTACCCCAAGAGAGACCCAGTACTTC.

V gene TRBV29-1 combines with J gene TRBJ1-2, with D uncertain. This CDR3 has 14 residues. CDR1 is SQVTM, CDR2 ANQGSEA, per germline. Trimming stripped 4 bases from V and 0 bases from J, with 12 bases between. The CDR3 reads CSVVFRGTNYGYTF. The CDR3, as DNA: TGCAGCGTTGTTTTTCGGGGTACTAACTATGGCTACACCTTC.

The chain recombines TRBV11-2 with TRBJ1-2; D is unclear. Germline V CDR1 and CDR2: SGHAT, FQNNGV. Trimming removed 7 bases at V and 8 bases at J, with 17 bases between. The CDR3 consists of 13 residues. CDR3 protein: CASTTRRRGGYTF. DNA for the CDR3: TGTGCCAGCACCACGAGGAGAAGAGGAGGCTACACCTTC.

This clone was recorded once. V usage is TRBV27 and J usage is TRBJ1-2; 7 bases are shared with TRBD1. Germline V gives CDR1 MNHEY, CDR2 SMNVEV (reference sequence). The CDR3 length is 15 residues. V was clipped by 5 bases and J by 3 bases; unmatched bases: 9. As DNA, the CDR3 is TGTGCCAGCAGTGCCCTTACAGGGGCCCACTATGGCTACACCTTC. Translated: CASSALTGAHYGYTF.

This sequence joins TRBV4-2 and TRBJ2-7; 10 nucleotides agree with TRBD2. V lost 6 bases, J lost 2 bases, and 7 bases stayed unmatched. The CDR3 has 15 amino acids. The germline V gene encodes CDR1 LGHNA and CDR2 YNFKEQ. The DNA for the CDR3 is TGTGCCAGCAGTCCCAGCGGGGGGGAACCCTACGAGCAGTACTTC. The encoded protein is CASSPSGGEPYEQYF.

The J gene is TRBJ1-4, the V gene TRBV6-5; the match to TRBD1 covers 7 bases. Trimming removed 8 bases from V and 5 bases from J; junction bases left unmatched: 8. CDR3 size: 14 residues. Looked up from germline, CDR1 is MNHEY and CDR2 is SVGAGI. CDR3 DNA sequence: TGTGCCAGCGCACTACAGGGGATAAATGAAAAACTGTTTTTT. It codes for CASALQGINEKLFF.

The chain recombines TRBV5-1 with TRBJ1-2; D is ambiguous. The germline CDR1 and CDR2 sequences are SGHRS and YFSETQ. Trimming removed 1 base from V and 6 bases from J, with 10 bases in between. This CDR3 comprises 13 residues. The CDR3 here is CASSLSQADGYTF. The CDR3 DNA reads as TGCGCCAGCAGCTTGAGCCAGGCAGATGGCTACACCTTC.

The chain recombines TRBV6-6 with TRBJ2-2; unclear D gene. The germline CDR1 and CDR2 sequences are MNHNY and SVGAGI (reference sequence). The V and J ends lost 5 bases and 4 bases respectively, with 5 bases between them. The CDR3 sequence is 12 residues long. This CDR3 is CASSRSTGELFF. The DNA of the CDR3 is TGTGCCAGCAGTAGGAGCACCGGGGAGCTGTTTTTT.

The chain joins TRBV6-5 to TRBJ2-2; D unresolved. Trimming pared 6 bases from V and 1 base from J, leaving 12 bases between. Germline assignment: CDR1 MNHEY and CDR2 SVGAGI. The CDR3 runs to 15 residues. CDR3 residues: CASSVNSLNTGELFF. DNA of the CDR3: TGTGCCAGCAGCGTAAATTCCCTGAACACCGGGGAGCTGTTTTTT.